The source of this T cell receptor beta chain is a study of cytotoxic CD8 clonotypes in ibrutinib-treated CLL. Background on the study: The authors obtained response samples at a median of approximately 12 months of treatment, range 6 to 36.

Note on this clone: Its target is unknown.

V was shortened by 7 bases and J by 3 bases, with 10 bases between the two germline ends. CDR3 size: 12 residues. The V gene's germline CDR1 is SGHTS and CDR2 YDEGEE. Assay: immunoSEQ multiplex PCR; the TCRdb copy retains only in-frame clones and omits some. Altogether 200,000 or so clones are present, roughly 77% being singletons, with the ten largest covering about 6.4%. Study-wide points: Clonality went higher at ibrutinib response and then dropped back toward baseline at progression.

This clonotype originated in a human donor with chronic lymphocytic leukemia. V and J are TRBV5-8 and TRBJ1-2; TRBD1 might be the D (5 bases). The material sequenced was PBMCs, taken after 12 months of ibrutinib treatment. The CDR3 DNA reads TGTGCCAGCGGGGGGGGACACTATGGCTACACCTTC. This codes for CASGGGHYGYTF. The full variable domain, its missing parts supplied by reference TRBV5-8 and TRBJ1-2, is EAGVTQSPTHLIKTRGQQATLRCSPISGHTSVYWYQQALGLGLQFLLWYDEGEERNRGNFPPRFSGRQFPNYSSELNVNALELEDSALYLCASGGGHYGYTFGSGTRLTVV.